These 10 T cell receptor beta chains came from one sample sequenced in a study of blood T cell repertoires in COVID-19. Profiling relied on immunoSEQ multiplex PCR, and the TCRdb table lists in-frame clones only, not all of them. This sample has around 6,000 clones, with almost 75% found just once. The sequenced sample consisted of peripheral blood. These TCRs come from a man aged 55 to 70 with acute or convalescent COVID-19.

This chain uses TRBV18 with TRBJ1-1; D not resolved. V was shortened by 6 bases and J by 7 bases, with 9 bases between the two germline ends. Germline V gene sequence: CDR1 KGHSH, CDR2 LQKENI. The CDR3 runs 11 residues. Here the CDR3 reads CASSTDGEAFF. The CDR3 region has the DNA TGTGCCAGCTCGACTGACGGTGAAGCTTTCTTT.

V usage is TRBV6-5 and J usage is TRBJ1-3; the match to TRBD1 covers 9 bases. V lost 5 bases, J lost 2 bases, and 4 bases stayed unmatched. The CDR3 has 15 amino acids. Germline lookup yields CDR1 MNHEY and CDR2 SVGAGI. The CDR3 protein is CASSHRGLAGNTIYF. CDR3 DNA: TGTGCCAGCAGTCACAGGGGGCTGGCTGGAAACACCATATATTTT.

The chain couples TRBV2 to TRBJ2-7; 10 bases fit TRBD2. V trimming: 10 bases; J trimming: 5 bases; junction bases outside the gene matches: 8. From germline, CDR1 is SNHLY and CDR2 FYNNEI. The CDR3 runs to 13 residues. The CDR3: CATGTGTSDEQYF. The CDR3 DNA sequence: TGTGCCACAGGAACCGGGACTAGCGACGAGCAGTACTTC.

The gene calls are TRBV27 and TRBJ1-4; 9 bases are shared with TRBD1. The CDR3 is made up of 14 amino acids. Germline lookup yields CDR1 MNHEY and CDR2 SMNVEV (reference sequence). Trimming cost V 4 bases and J 8 bases; bases outside gene matches: 5. The CDR3 protein is CASSSDRGGEKLFF. The CDR3 coding sequence is TGTGCCAGCAGTTCGGACAGGGGAGGAGAAAAACTGTTTTTT.

This clone has only a few counts. The chain joins TRBV2 to TRBJ1-5; D possibly corresponds to TRBD1 (5 bases). This CDR3 has 17 residues. The germline V gene encodes CDR1 SNHLY and CDR2 FYNNEI. With 4 bases removed from V and 0 bases from J, the gap between germline ends came to 16 bases. The CDR3 bases are TGTGCCAGCAGTGCAGGGCGCGGTAACCTTAGCAATCAGCCCCAGCATTTT. Translating gives CASSAGRGNLSNQPQHF.

The rearrangement links TRBV3-1 (or the pseudogene TRBV3-2) to TRBJ2-5; the match to TRBD2 covers 11 bases. The V segment lost 0 bases and the J segment 5 bases; nucleotides outside the gene matches: 5. Germline V CDR1 and CDR2: LGHDT, YNNKEL (reference sequence). The length of the CDR3 is 16 residues. The DNA for the CDR3 is TGTGCCAGCAGCCAAGAAGCTAGCGGGGGGCAGGAGACCCAGTACTTC. Translation gives CASSQEASGGQETQYF.

The V and J genes are TRBV2 and TRBJ2-7; unclear D gene. Trimming shortened V by 4 bases and J by 0 bases, and 10 bases separated the two germline ends. Per germline, CDR1 SNHLY and CDR2 FYNNEI. This CDR3 contains 14 residues. Here the CDR3 reads CASSGHGSSYEQYF. In nucleotides, the CDR3 is TGTGCCAGCAGTGGACACGGTTCCTCCTACGAGCAGTACTTC.

This chain links TRBV27 with TRBJ2-2, with 12 bases aligning to TRBD2. The junction had 7 bases not matched to a gene; V was cut back by 5 bases and J by 3 bases. The CDR3 spans 17 residues. Germline V gene lookup returns CDR1 MNHEY and CDR2 SMNVEV (reference sequence). The DNA of the CDR3 is TGTGCCAGCAGTCCCCAGACTAGCGGGAGTTACACCGGGGAGCTGTTTTTT. It codes for CASSPQTSGSYTGELFF.

The chain links TRBV27 to TRBJ2-7; D might be TRBD1 (7 bases). Trimming took off 6 bases at V and 3 bases at J, with 12 bases between the two ends. The germline CDR1 and CDR2 sequences are MNHEY and SMNVEV (reference sequence). This CDR3 is built from 13 residues. Here the CDR3 DNA reads TGTGCCAGCAGGAGACAGGGAGGCTACGAGCAGTACTTC. This encodes CASRRQGGYEQYF.

This chain connects TRBV7-3 to TRBJ1-2, with 9 positions matching TRBD1. Germline V gene data show CDR1 as SGHTA and CDR2 as FQGTGA. Trimming took 5 bases from V and 4 from J; bases not matched to a gene: 5. The CDR3 length is 14 residues. CDR3 nucleotide sequence: TGTGCCAGCAGCCCACAGGACAGGGGCTATGGCTACACCTTC. Protein sequence: CASSPQDRGYGYTF.